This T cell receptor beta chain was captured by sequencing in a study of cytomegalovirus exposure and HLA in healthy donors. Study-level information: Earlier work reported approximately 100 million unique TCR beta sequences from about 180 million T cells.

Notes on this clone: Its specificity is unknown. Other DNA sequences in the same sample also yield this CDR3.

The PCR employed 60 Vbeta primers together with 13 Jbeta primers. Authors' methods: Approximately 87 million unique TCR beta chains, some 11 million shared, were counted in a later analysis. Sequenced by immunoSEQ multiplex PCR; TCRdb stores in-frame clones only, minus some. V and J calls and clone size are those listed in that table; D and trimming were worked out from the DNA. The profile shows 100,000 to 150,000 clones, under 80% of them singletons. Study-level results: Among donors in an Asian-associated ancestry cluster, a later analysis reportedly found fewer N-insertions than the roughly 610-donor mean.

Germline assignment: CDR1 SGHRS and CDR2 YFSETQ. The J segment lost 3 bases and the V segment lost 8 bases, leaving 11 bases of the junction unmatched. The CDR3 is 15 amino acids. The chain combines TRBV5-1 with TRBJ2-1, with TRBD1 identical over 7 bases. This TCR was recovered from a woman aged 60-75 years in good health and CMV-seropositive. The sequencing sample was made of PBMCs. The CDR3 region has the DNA TGCGCCAGTAGGACGGGGACAGCCTACTACAATGAGCAGTTCTTC. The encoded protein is CASRTGTAYYNEQFF.